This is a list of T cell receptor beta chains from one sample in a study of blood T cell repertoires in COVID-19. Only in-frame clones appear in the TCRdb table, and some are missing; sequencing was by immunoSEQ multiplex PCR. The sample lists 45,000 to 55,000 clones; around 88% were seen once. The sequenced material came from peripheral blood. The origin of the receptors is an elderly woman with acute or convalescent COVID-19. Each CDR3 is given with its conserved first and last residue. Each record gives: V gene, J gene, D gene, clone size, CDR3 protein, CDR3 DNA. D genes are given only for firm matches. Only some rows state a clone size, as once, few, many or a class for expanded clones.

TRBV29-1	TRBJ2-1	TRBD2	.	CSVAMRLAGLGNEQFF	TGCAGCGTCGCCATGAGACTAGCGGGACTTGGCAATGAGCAGTTCTTC
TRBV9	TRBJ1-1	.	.	CASSPGLNRENTEAFF	TGTGCCAGCAGCCCGGGTCTTAACAGGGAGAACACTGAAGCTTTCTTT
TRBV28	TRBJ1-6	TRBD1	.	CASTQDRGNSPLHF	TGTGCCAGCACCCAGGACAGGGGGAATTCACCCCTCCACTTT
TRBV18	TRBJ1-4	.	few	CASFHRAEKLFF	TGTGCCAGCTTTCACAGGGCTGAAAAACTGTTTTTT
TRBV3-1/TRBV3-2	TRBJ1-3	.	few	CASSQASSGAGNTIYF	TGTGCCAGCAGCCAAGCGTCGTCAGGGGCTGGAAACACCATATATTTT
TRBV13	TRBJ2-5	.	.	CASSLVRGGTASSRTQYF	TGTGCCAGCAGCTTAGTCAGAGGGGGTACAGCATCAAGTCGGACCCAGTACTTC
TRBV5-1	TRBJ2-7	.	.	CASKLTGLDYEQYF	TGCGCCAGTAAACTTACAGGGTTGGACTACGAGCAGTACTTC
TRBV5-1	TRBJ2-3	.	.	CASSLVHGHTDTQYF	TGCGCCAGCAGCTTAGTCCACGGACACACAGATACGCAGTATTTT
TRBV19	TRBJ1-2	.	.	CASSKRQANGYTF	TGTGCCAGTAGTAAGAGACAGGCGAATGGCTACACCTTC
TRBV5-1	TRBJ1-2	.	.	CASSLGLRGNYGYTF	TGCGCCAGCAGCCTCGGGTTAAGGGGTAACTATGGCTACACCTTC
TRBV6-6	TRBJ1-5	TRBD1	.	CASSNPQGLQPQHF	TGTGCCAGCAGTAATCCACAGGGGCTTCAGCCCCAGCATTTT
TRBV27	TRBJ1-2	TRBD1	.	CASSFWPDRGVNYGYTF	TGTGCCAGCAGTTTCTGGCCGGACAGGGGCGTCAACTATGGCTACACCTTC
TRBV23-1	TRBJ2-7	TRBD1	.	CASSPSGGPWWQYF	TGCGCCAGCAGTCCGTCAGGGGGACCCTGGTGGCAGTACTTC
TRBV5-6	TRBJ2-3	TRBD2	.	CASSRTGTTTDTQYF	TGTGCCAGCAGTCGAACCGGGACTACGACAGATACGCAGTATTTT
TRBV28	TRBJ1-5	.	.	CATRGGNQPQHF	TGTGCCACCCGGGGGGGGAATCAGCCCCAGCATTTT
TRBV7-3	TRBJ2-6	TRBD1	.	CASSLKGTGVSGANVLTF	TGTGCCAGCAGCTTAAAAGGGACAGGAGTGTCTGGGGCCAACGTCCTGACTTTC
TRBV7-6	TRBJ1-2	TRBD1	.	CASSSQTGKHYGYTF	TGTGCCAGCAGCTCCCAGACAGGGAAGCACTATGGCTACACCTTC
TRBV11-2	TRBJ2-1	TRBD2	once	CASSIRNAGGAYNEQFF	TGTGCCAGCAGCATCCGCAATGCCGGGGGGGCCTACAATGAGCAGTTCTTC
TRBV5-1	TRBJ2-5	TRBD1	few	CASSPYGQAKETQYF	TGCGCCAGCAGCCCCTACGGACAGGCAAAAGAGACCCAGTACTTC
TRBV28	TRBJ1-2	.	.	CASSPAGIYGYTF	TGTGCCAGCAGTCCCGCAGGGATCTATGGCTACACCTTC
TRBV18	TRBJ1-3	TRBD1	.	CASSPWDRSSGNTIYF	TGTGCCAGCTCCCCATGGGACAGAAGCTCTGGAAACACCATATATTTT
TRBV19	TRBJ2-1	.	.	CASSMGGRDYNEQFF	TGTGCCAGTAGTATGGGTGGACGGGACTACAATGAGCAGTTCTTC